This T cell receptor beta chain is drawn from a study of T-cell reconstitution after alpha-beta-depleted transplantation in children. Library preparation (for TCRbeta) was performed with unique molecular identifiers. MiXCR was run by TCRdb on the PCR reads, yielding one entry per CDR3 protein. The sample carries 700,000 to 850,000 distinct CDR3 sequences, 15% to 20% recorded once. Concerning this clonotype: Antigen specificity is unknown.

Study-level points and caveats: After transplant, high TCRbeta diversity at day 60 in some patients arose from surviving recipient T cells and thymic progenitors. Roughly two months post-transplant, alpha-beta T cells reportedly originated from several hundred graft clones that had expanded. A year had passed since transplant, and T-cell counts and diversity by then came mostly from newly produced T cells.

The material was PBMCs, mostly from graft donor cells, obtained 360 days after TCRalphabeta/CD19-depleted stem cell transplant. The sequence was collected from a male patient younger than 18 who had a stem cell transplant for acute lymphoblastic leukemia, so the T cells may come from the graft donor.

The CDR3 nucleotides read TGTGCCAGCCCCCCCGAGGGTTTAGCTGGGGCCAACGTCCTGACTTTC. Protein product: CASPPEGLAGANVLTF. The J gene is TRBJ2-6, the V gene TRBV18; D is possibly TRBD2 (5 bases). CDR3 size: 16 residues. Trimming removed 8 bases at V and 2 bases at J, with 16 bases between. The V gene's germline CDR1 is KGHSH and CDR2 LQKENI.